These 5 T cell receptor beta chains came from one sample sequenced in a study of blood T cell repertoires in COVID-19. Using immunoSEQ multiplex PCR, the repertoire was profiled, and TCRdb retains in-frame clones only, with some absent. The sample shows under 300,000 clones, around 83% of them seen only once. Sequenced: peripheral blood. Source of these receptors: a woman aged 40-49 years who had recovered from COVID-19.

The J gene is TRBJ1-3, the V gene TRBV14; 7 nucleotides line up with TRBD1. The CDR3 runs 13 residues. Looked up from germline, CDR1 is SGHDN and CDR2 is FVKESK. DNA for the CDR3: TGTCCCCCCCTCGGACAGGAAGAGGACACCATATATTTT. Translating gives CPPLGQEEDTIYF. Full variable domain (remainder filled in from reference TRBV14 and TRBJ1-3): EAGVTQFPSHSVIEKGQTVTLRCDPISGHDNLYWYRRVMGKEIKFLLHFVKESKQDESGMPNNRFLAERTGGTYSTLKVQPAELEDSGVYFCPPLGQEEDTIYFGEGSWLTVV.

The chain combines TRBV28 with TRBJ1-2; weak D call: TRBD1 (5 bases). CDR3 length: 15 residues. Germline loops: CDR1 MDHEN, CDR2 SYDVKM. V was shortened by 5 bases and J by 4 bases, with 17 bases between the two germline ends. The CDR3 bases are TGTGCCAGCAGTGTCCAGGGAAGGGGCGTCTATGGCTACACCTTC. Encoded protein: CASSVQGRGVYGYTF.

V usage is TRBV19 and J usage is TRBJ1-1; maybe TRBD1 (5 bases). Deletions cut 3 bases from V and 6 bases from J, with 23 bases between. CDR3 size: 17 residues. CDR1 and CDR2 (germline): LNHDA, SQIVND (reference sequence). In DNA, the CDR3 is TGTGCCAGTAGTATGGTGGGCAGGGTCGGTGTGAAGTCTGAAGCTTTCTTT. Its translation: CASSMVGRVGVKSEAFF. The whole variable domain, remainder taken from reference TRBV19 and TRBJ1-1, is DGGITQSPKYLFRKEGQNVTLSCEQNLNHDAMYWYRQDPGQGLRLIYYSQIVNDFQKGDIAEGYSVSREKKESFPLTVTSAQKNPTAFYLCASSMVGRVGVKSEAFFGQGTRLTVV.

The chain uses TRBV21-1 and TRBJ1-5; the D call of TRBD1 is as the table states it, not checked on the DNA. TRBV21-1 is listed as a pseudogene. The CDR3 is 17 residues long. Written as DNA, the CDR3 is TGTGCCAGCAGCCCCCGGGACAGGGGGCTACTCAATCAGCCCCAGCATTTT. As protein: CASSPRDRGLLNQPQHF.

V and J are TRBV5-1 and TRBJ2-5, with D perhaps matching TRBD2 (7 bases). In germline, CDR1 is SGHRS, CDR2 YFSETQ. The CDR3 covers 15 residues. V was shortened by 0 bases and J by 4 bases, with 13 bases between the two germline ends. This CDR3 reads CASSLAGGLGETQYF. For the CDR3, the DNA is TGCGCCAGCAGCTTGGCCGGGGGGCTGGGAGAGACCCAGTACTTC.